This TCR beta chain was documented in a study of cytomegalovirus exposure and HLA in healthy donors. The CDR3 loop spans 16 amino acids. CDR1 and CDR2 (germline): SGHAT, FQNNGV. V shed 0 bases and J shed 2 bases, with 12 bases lying between them. Points from the study as a whole: HLA allele associations emerged for 15,000 to 20,000 TCR beta sequences in a later analysis, at 0.05 false discovery rate. One cluster of highly shared sequence variants probably arose as a sequencing artifact. A later analysis linked a missense variant in DCLRE1C to the trimming of TCR beta V and J genes.

Of note for this clone: Its cognate antigen is unknown.

The PCR was carried out with 60 Vbeta primers and 13 Jbeta primers. The method was immunoSEQ multiplex PCR; TCRdb's version includes in-frame clones alone and lacks a portion of them. The sample includes about 130,000 clones, roughly 80% seen only once; the top ten take about 10%. The chain has TRBV11-2 and TRBJ2-3; a possible D gene is TRBD2 (5 bases). The source is a male donor in good health and CMV-seropositive. The sample was PBMCs. The DNA for the CDR3 is TGTGCCAGCAGCTTAGATCTAGCAATCTCCACAGATACGCAGTATTTT. Its translation: CASSLDLAISTDTQYF.